Presented here are 26 T cell receptor beta chains from one specimen sequenced in a study of T cell responses to AZD1222 COVID-19 vaccine (dated by TCRdb to about 2021). Receptors were amplified or captured by the immunoSEQ multiplex PCR assay. Entries here come from immuneACCESS through TCRdb and include only in-frame sequences with V and J called. Some clones fail to appear in such tables; in the studies checked, an unresolved V gene covers under half of the shortfall, and the cause of the remainder is unknown. The sample profile shows some 130,000 clones; about nine tenths of them were found once. The ten most abundant clones make up around 8% of the sample. The time point label here, explained by the study, means: baseline before first vaccination. The input for sequencing was peripheral blood, taken on day 0 of AZD1222 vaccination. Receptor source: an adult in good health.

The V gene is TRBV1, the J gene TRBJ1-5. TRBV1 is assigned pseudogene status. CDR3 length: 13 residues. This CDR3 is CTSSRDEAQPQHF. CDR3 in DNA: TGCACCAGCAGCCGAGACGAAGCTCAGCCCCAGCATTTT.

This chain links TRBV28 with TRBJ1-2; D might be TRBD1 (5 bases). This CDR3 is built from 11 residues. In germline, CDR1 is MDHEN, CDR2 SYDVKM. Trimming removed 6 bases at V and 4 bases at J, with 6 bases between. The CDR3 DNA is TGTGCCAGCAGGGACACCTATGGCTACACCTTC. This sequence encodes CASRDTYGYTF.

The chain is built from TRBV10-3 and TRBJ1-5, with 10 nucleotides matching TRBD1. The trim removed 7 bases at V and 7 bases at J, leaving 10 bases unmatched. This CDR3 spans 15 amino acids. CDR1 and CDR2 (germline): ENHRY, SYGVKD. As DNA, the CDR3 is TGTGCCATCAAGGGGGGACAGGGGACAGGACAGCCCCAGCATTTT. Translated: CAIKGGQGTGQPQHF.

This clone was detected only once. The rearrangement links TRBV4-3 to TRBJ2-1, with D unclear. Trimming cost V 1 base and J 6 bases, with 10 bases left between them. Germline-derived CDR1 and CDR2 are LGHNA and YSLEER. The CDR3 totals 14 residues. The CDR3 loop reads CASSQGAYSNEQFF. In DNA, the CDR3 is TGCGCCAGCAGCCAAGGGGCATATTCCAATGAGCAGTTCTTC.

The CDR3 DNA is TGCAGCGTTGAAGCCTTCAGAAACACCGGGGAGCTGTTTTTT. The encoded protein is CSVEAFRNTGELFF. This chain links TRBV29-1 with TRBJ2-2; no clear D gene. Germline V gene data show CDR1 as SQVTM and CDR2 as ANQGSEA. V lost 1 base and J lost 2, with 8 bases in between. The CDR3 has 14 amino acids.

The chain joins TRBV9 to TRBJ2-3; D not certain. The CDR3 contains 14 residues. Trimming pared 0 bases from V and 5 bases from J, leaving 10 bases between. Germline CDR1 reads SGDLS; CDR2 reads YYNGEE. CDR3 DNA sequence: TGTGCCAGCAGCGTAGCTACGGTGGGAGATACGCAGTATTTT. Protein product: CASSVATVGDTQYF. The entire variable domain, with the rest obtained from reference TRBV9 and TRBJ2-3, is as follows: DSGVTQTPKHLITATGQRVTLRCSPRSGDLSVYWYQQSLDQGLQFLIQYYNGEERAKGNILERFSAQQFPDLHSELNLSSLELGDSALYFCASSVATVGDTQYFGPGTRLTVL.

The rearrangement uses TRBV6-5 and TRBJ2-7, with D tentatively TRBD2 (6 bases). Trimming stripped 2 bases from V and 4 bases from J, with 15 bases between. Germline V CDR1 and CDR2: MNHEY, SVGAGI. This CDR3 is built from 15 residues. CDR3 protein: CASSYPPPGVYEQYF. CDR3 nucleotides: TGTGCCAGCAGTTACCCGCCACCGGGAGTATACGAGCAGTACTTC.

The chain is built from TRBV5-6 and TRBJ2-7; the D gene is possibly TRBD1 (6 bases). CDR1 is SGHDT and CDR2 is YYEEEE in the germline V gene. The V and J ends lost 3 bases and 0 bases respectively, with 13 bases between them. CDR3 size: 15 residues. The CDR3 nucleotides read TGTGCCAGCAGCTCCAAACCGGACAGCTCCTACGAGCAGTACTTC. Protein: CASSSKPDSSYEQYF.

This clone was recorded only once. The genes are TRBV6-1 and TRBJ1-5; unclear D gene. V was cut by 2 bases and J by 3 bases, with 14 bases left in between. In germline, CDR1 is MNHNS, CDR2 SASEGT. This CDR3 has 16 amino acids. This CDR3 reads CASSEFRAVINQPQHF. The CDR3 bases are TGTGCCAGCAGTGAATTTCGGGCGGTCATCAATCAGCCCCAGCATTTT.

The V call is TRBV28, the J call TRBJ2-7; D may be TRBD1 or TRBD2 (7 bases each). This CDR3 is built from 13 residues. Trimming pared 4 bases from V and 5 bases from J, leaving 12 bases between. In germline, CDR1 is MDHEN, CDR2 SYDVKM. The CDR3 spells CASSSGGENEQYF. CDR3 sequence (DNA): TGTGCCAGCAGTTCAGGGGGGGAAAACGAGCAGTACTTC.

V gene TRBV6-5 combines with J gene TRBJ2-5; 7 bases are shared with TRBD1. Germline trimming cut 6 bases from V and 2 bases from J; bases unmatched to any gene: 6. The CDR3 is made up of 14 amino acids. Per the germline V gene, CDR1 is MNHEY and CDR2 is SVGAGI. This CDR3 reads CASRKGAFQETQYF. Written as DNA, the CDR3 is TGTGCCAGCAGGAAGGGGGCCTTTCAAGAGACCCAGTACTTC.

The chain has TRBV27 and TRBJ2-7, with 7 bases matching TRBD1. The CDR3 runs 16 residues. Germline V gene lookup returns CDR1 MNHEY and CDR2 SMNVEV (reference sequence). V dropped 5 bases and J dropped 3; count of bases not matched to a gene: 13. DNA for the CDR3: TGTGCCAGCAGTGACGGAACCGGGACAGCGCACTACGAGCAGTACTTC. Its protein is CASSDGTGTAHYEQYF.

This chain links TRBV2 with TRBJ2-7; no reliable D call. CDR1 and CDR2 from the germline V gene are SNHLY and FYNNEI. Trimming removed 4 bases from V and 5 bases from J, with 6 bases in between. This CDR3 contains 11 residues. CDR3 coding DNA: TGTGCCAGCAGTGTCAGGAACGAGCAGTACTTC. Encoded protein: CASSVRNEQYF.

The V and J genes are TRBV7-9 and TRBJ1-5; unclear D gene. V was shortened by 3 bases and J by 2 bases, with 5 bases between the two germline ends. The CDR3 totals 13 residues. CDR1 and CDR2 (germline): SEHNR, FQNEAQ (reference sequence). The CDR3 bases are TGTGCCAGCAGCTTTGGCGGCAATCAGCCCCAGCATTTT. It translates to CASSFGGNQPQHF. The variable domain in full, with the rest retrieved from reference TRBV7-9 and TRBJ1-5, is DTGVSQNPRHKITKRGQNVTFRCDPISEHNRLYWYRQTLGQGPEFLTYFQNEAQLEKSRLLSDRFSAERPKGSFSTLEIQRTEQGDSAMYLCASSFGGNQPQHFGDGTRLSIL.

The chain recombines TRBV10-1 with TRBJ2-2, with D perhaps being TRBD1 or TRBD2 (5 bases each). Trimming took 0 bases from V and 3 from J, leaving 11 bases between them. CDR3 length equals 16 residues. CDR1 is WNHNN and CDR2 is SYGVQD in the germline V gene (reference sequence). CDR3 sequence reads: CASSESTGTYTGELFF. The CDR3, as DNA: TGCGCCAGCAGTGAGTCGACGGGGACCTACACCGGGGAGCTGTTTTTT.

The rearrangement joins TRBV7-9 to TRBJ2-1; 10 nucleotides line up with TRBD2. Trimming removed 5 bases from V and 12 bases from J; junction bases left unmatched: 4. The germline CDR1 and CDR2 sequences are SEHNR and FQNEAQ (reference sequence). The CDR3 runs to 12 residues. Here the CDR3 DNA reads TGTGCCAGCAGCCGCCGACTAGCGGGGCAGTTCTTC. This encodes CASSRRLAGQFF.

V usage is TRBV28 and J usage is TRBJ2-5; tentative D call: TRBD1 (6 bases). Trimming pared 9 bases from V and 1 base from J, leaving 15 bases between. CDR3 size: 14 residues. Germline CDR1 is MDHEN and CDR2 is SYDVKM. For the CDR3, the DNA is TGTGCCAGTTGGGGGCAGCTCGCCCAAGAGACCCAGTACTTC. Encoded protein: CASWGQLAQETQYF.

CDR3 bases: TGTGCCAGCAGACACGGACAGACGAGCACAGATACGCAGTATTTT. It encodes CASRHGQTSTDTQYF. The chain combines TRBV5-4 with TRBJ2-3, with D possibly matching TRBD1 (6 bases). In germline, CDR1 is SGHNT, CDR2 YYREEE (reference sequence). This CDR3 comprises 15 residues. V was cut by 5 bases and J by 0 bases, with 13 bases left in between.

This chain connects TRBV27 to TRBJ1-6, with D unclear. There are 14 residues in the CDR3. The germline V gene has CDR1 MNHEY and CDR2 SMNVEV (reference sequence). V was clipped by 3 bases and J by 7 bases, with 10 bases between them. The CDR3 bases are TGTGCCAGCAGTTTCCCTGGTCGAAATTCACCCCTCCACTTT. Translation gives CASSFPGRNSPLHF.

The chain uses TRBV6-2 or TRBV6-3 and TRBJ1-1; D is uncertain. Germline CDR1 is MNHEY and CDR2 is SVGEGT. CDR3 length: 13 residues. Trimming shortened V by 6 bases and J by 6 bases, and 14 bases separated the two germline ends. The CDR3 region has the DNA TGTGCCAGCAGCACCCTCGTGGGTGCTGAAGCTTTCTTT. Residues: CASSTLVGAEAFF.

The chain is built from TRBV6-6 and TRBJ1-4, with D unclear. Between the trimmed V and J ends, which lost 7 bases and 5 bases, there was a span of 5 bases. Germline CDR1 is MNHNY and CDR2 is SVGAGI (reference sequence). The CDR3 loop spans 11 amino acids. The CDR3 protein is CASTSNEKLFF. CDR3 in DNA: TGTGCCAGCACCAGCAATGAAAAACTGTTTTTT.

The rearrangement links TRBV15 to TRBJ2-7; tentative D call: TRBD1 (5 bases). This CDR3 contains 12 residues. V lost 8 bases and J 2 bases, leaving 10 bases between the germline ends. Germline values: CDR1 LNHNV, CDR2 YYDKDF (reference sequence). The CDR3 reads CATGQGPYEQYF. CDR3 bases: TGTGCCACCGGCCAGGGTCCCTACGAGCAGTACTTC.

Only a few counts were recorded for this clone. This chain links TRBV6-5 with TRBJ1-4; D call uncertain. V lost 2 bases and J 4 bases, leaving 8 bases between the germline ends. Germline assignment: CDR1 MNHEY and CDR2 SVGAGI. CDR3 length: 14 amino acids. CDR3 region: CASSYTRLNEKLFF. CDR3 DNA: TGTGCCAGCAGTTACACTAGGCTTAATGAAAAACTGTTTTTT.

Only a few counts were recorded for this clone. Here the CDR3 reads CATDNPGANVLTF. The CDR3 coding sequence is TGTGCCACCGACAACCCTGGGGCCAACGTCCTGACTTTC. This sequence joins TRBV28 and TRBJ2-6, with no clear D. This CDR3 comprises 13 residues. Germline-derived CDR1 and CDR2 are MDHEN and SYDVKM. Between the trimmed V and J ends, which lost 10 bases and 2 bases, there was a span of 9 bases.

The V gene is TRBV4-1, the J gene TRBJ2-5; 10 positions match TRBD2. The CDR3 totals 19 residues. After removal of 1 base from V and 4 bases from J, the junction contained 15 bases not matched to a gene. Germline CDR1 MGHRA, CDR2 YSYEKL. Here the CDR3 reads CASSQGVPAGGIEAETQYF. As DNA, the CDR3 is TGCGCCAGCAGCCAAGGGGTACCAGCGGGGGGGATCGAGGCAGAGACCCAGTACTTC.

This sequence joins TRBV28 and TRBJ1-6; 7 bases match TRBD1. Per the germline V gene, CDR1 is MDHEN and CDR2 is SYDVKM. This CDR3 comprises 16 residues. The junction had 11 bases not matched to a gene; V was cut back by 5 bases and J by 7 bases. CDR3 nucleotides: TGTGCCAGCAGTCTCACCGACAGGGCTAGGAATTCACCCCTCCACTTT. Its translation: CASSLTDRARNSPLHF.